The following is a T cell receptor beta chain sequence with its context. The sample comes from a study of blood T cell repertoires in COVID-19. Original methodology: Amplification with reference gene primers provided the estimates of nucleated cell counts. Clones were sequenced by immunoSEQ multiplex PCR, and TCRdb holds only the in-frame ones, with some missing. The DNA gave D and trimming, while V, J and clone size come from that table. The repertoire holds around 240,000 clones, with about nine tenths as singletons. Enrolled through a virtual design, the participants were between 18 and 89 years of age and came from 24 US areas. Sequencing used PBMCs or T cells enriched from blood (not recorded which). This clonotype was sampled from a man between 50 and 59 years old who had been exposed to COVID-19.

CDR3 in amino acids: CASSLQGPEQPQHF. The CDR3 DNA reads TGCGCCAGCAGCCTGCAGGGTCCGGAGCAGCCCCAGCATTTT. The genes are TRBV5-1 and TRBJ1-5; a weak D match, TRBD1 (5 bases). Germline-derived CDR1 and CDR2 are SGHRS and YFSETQ. V was trimmed by 4 bases and J by 7 bases, leaving 15 bases between them. The CDR3 consists of 14 residues.